A selection of T cell receptor beta chains follows, all from one sample in a study of T-cell memory formation after mild COVID-19. TCRdb used MiXCR to reprocess the 5' RACE reads, holding one entry per CDR3 protein. The sample contains around 370,000 distinct CDR3 sequences, about 21% of which appear only once. The sequenced sample consisted of PBMCs or a T cell subset sorted from them (not recorded which). These receptors all stem from an adult woman who had mild COVID-19 (a few samples of this study predate the infection). Cell type and time point are not known. The CDR3 runs from the conserved cysteine through the conserved F or W. Each record gives: D gene, V gene, J gene, clone size, CDR3 protein, CDR3 DNA. The D gene is left open where the match is weak. The size of a clone is reported for some rows only, either as once, few or many, or as a class for expanded clones.

d_gene: TRBD2; v_gene: TRBV5-4; j_gene: TRBJ2-7; abundance: -; CDR3aa: CASSPRTSGHEQYF; CDR3nt: TGTGCCAGCAGCCCAAGGACTAGCGGTCACGAGCAGTACTTC
d_gene: -; v_gene: TRBV6-1; j_gene: TRBJ2-2; abundance: -; CDR3aa: CASSEDGGSTGELFF; CDR3nt: TGTGCCAGCAGTGAAGACGGGGGTAGCACCGGGGAGCTGTTTTTT
d_gene: -; v_gene: TRBV6-5; j_gene: TRBJ2-1; abundance: few; CDR3aa: CASSYSMGDNEQFF; CDR3nt: TGTGCCAGCAGTTACTCGATGGGGGATAATGAGCAGTTCTTC
d_gene: -; v_gene: TRBV12-3/TRBV12-4; j_gene: TRBJ2-7; abundance: few; CDR3aa: CASKQGGYYYEQYF; CDR3nt: TGTGCCAGCAAACAGGGTGGATATTACTACGAGCAGTACTTC
d_gene: -; v_gene: TRBV27; j_gene: TRBJ1-4; abundance: few; CDR3aa: CASSPQGLVAEKLFF; CDR3nt: TGTGCCAGCAGTCCACAGGGTCTGGTGGCTGAAAAACTGTTTTTT
d_gene: -; v_gene: TRBV20-1; j_gene: TRBJ1-3; abundance: -; CDR3aa: CSASVSLNSGNTIYF; CDR3nt: TGCAGTGCTAGTGTCAGCCTTAACTCTGGAAACACCATATATTTT
d_gene: TRBD1; v_gene: TRBV12-3/TRBV12-4; j_gene: TRBJ1-1; abundance: -; CDR3aa: CASSLAGQGYTEAFF; CDR3nt: TGTGCCAGCAGTTTAGCCGGACAGGGGTATACTGAAGCTTTCTTT
d_gene: -; v_gene: TRBV24-1; j_gene: TRBJ1-1; abundance: -; CDR3aa: CATSTGVLNTEAFF; CDR3nt: TGTGCCACCAGCACCGGGGTTTTGAACACTGAAGCTTTCTTT
d_gene: -; v_gene: TRBV12-3/TRBV12-4; j_gene: TRBJ2-7; abundance: few; CDR3aa: CASSLEIRHEQYF; CDR3nt: TGTGCCAGCAGTTTAGAAATACGTCACGAGCAGTACTTC
d_gene: -; v_gene: TRBV14; j_gene: TRBJ1-1; abundance: -; CDR3aa: CASSQARWGEAFF; CDR3nt: TGTGCCAGCAGCCAAGCTCGATGGGGTGAAGCTTTCTTT
d_gene: -; v_gene: TRBV4-2; j_gene: TRBJ2-4; abundance: many; CDR3aa: CASSQEKAGKNIQYF; CDR3nt: TGTGCCAGCAGCCAAGAAAAGGCGGGGAAAAACATTCAGTACTTC
d_gene: -; v_gene: TRBV7-6; j_gene: TRBJ2-3; abundance: few; CDR3aa: CASSLYRKTDTQYF; CDR3nt: TGTGCCAGCAGCTTATACAGAAAGACAGATACGCAGTATTTT
d_gene: TRBD2; v_gene: TRBV7-2; j_gene: TRBJ2-3; abundance: -; CDR3aa: CASSIGPAGSSTDTQYF; CDR3nt: TGTGCCAGCAGCATAGGACCAGCGGGGTCTAGCACAGATACGCAGTATTTT
d_gene: TRBD1; v_gene: TRBV11-2; j_gene: TRBJ2-1; abundance: -; CDR3aa: CASSPSPGTGYNEQFF; CDR3nt: TGTGCCAGCAGCCCAAGTCCCGGGACAGGATACAATGAGCAGTTCTTC
d_gene: -; v_gene: TRBV5-5; j_gene: TRBJ2-1; abundance: -; CDR3aa: CASSLASTGIFSYNEQFF; CDR3nt: TGTGCCAGCAGCTTGGCTAGTACAGGGATTTTCTCCTACAATGAGCAGTTCTTC
d_gene: -; v_gene: TRBV20-1; j_gene: TRBJ2-3; abundance: -; CDR3aa: CSARRDLADTQYF; CDR3nt: TGCAGTGCTCGGCGGGACTTGGCAGATACGCAGTATTTT
d_gene: -; v_gene: TRBV5-1; j_gene: TRBJ1-3; abundance: -; CDR3aa: CASSLDPAGLGNTIYF; CDR3nt: TGCGCCAGCAGCTTGGATCCGGCGGGTTTAGGAAACACCATATATTTT
d_gene: TRBD2; v_gene: TRBV6-2/TRBV6-3; j_gene: TRBJ2-3; abundance: few; CDR3aa: CASSRTSGRRTGTDTQYF; CDR3nt: TGTGCCAGCAGTCGGACTAGCGGGAGGAGAACGGGCACAGATACGCAGTATTTT
d_gene: -; v_gene: TRBV3-1; j_gene: TRBJ1-6; abundance: few; CDR3aa: CASSQVDRYSYNSPLHF; CDR3nt: TGTGCCAGCAGCCAAGTGGACCGGTACTCCTATAATTCACCCCTCCACTTT
d_gene: -; v_gene: TRBV12-3/TRBV12-4; j_gene: TRBJ1-3; abundance: -; CDR3aa: CASSSGINTIYF; CDR3nt: TGTGCCAGCAGTTCGGGGATAAACACCATATATTTT
d_gene: -; v_gene: TRBV7-6; j_gene: TRBJ2-2; abundance: -; CDR3aa: CASRAIGGELFF; CDR3nt: TGTGCCAGCAGGGCCATAGGCGGGGAGCTGTTTTTT
d_gene: -; v_gene: TRBV6-5; j_gene: TRBJ2-2; abundance: -; CDR3aa: CASSLMSSNTGELFF; CDR3nt: TGTGCCAGCAGTTTGATGAGCTCGAACACCGGGGAGCTGTTTTTT
d_gene: TRBD2; v_gene: TRBV24-1; j_gene: TRBJ2-4; abundance: many; CDR3aa: CATSDPTSTERIQYF; CDR3nt: TGTGCCACCAGTGATCCGACTAGCACCGAACGCATTCAGTACTTC
d_gene: -; v_gene: TRBV7-9; j_gene: TRBJ2-6; abundance: -; CDR3aa: CASSPIGTPSSGANVLTF; CDR3nt: TGTGCCAGCAGCCCAATCGGGACACCTTCCTCTGGGGCCAACGTCCTGACTTTC
d_gene: TRBD1; v_gene: TRBV12-3/TRBV12-4; j_gene: TRBJ2-4; abundance: few; CDR3aa: CASSLGQGVKNIQYF; CDR3nt: TGTGCCAGCAGTTTAGGACAGGGGGTCAAAAACATTCAGTACTTC
d_gene: -; v_gene: TRBV5-1; j_gene: TRBJ2-7; abundance: few; CDR3aa: CASSPTLPGAPYEQYF; CDR3nt: TGCGCCAGCAGCCCAACCCTACCAGGGGCCCCCTACGAGCAGTACTTC
d_gene: -; v_gene: TRBV5-4; j_gene: TRBJ2-1; abundance: many; CDR3aa: CASSLALYNEQFF; CDR3nt: TGTGCCAGCAGCTTGGCCCTGTACAATGAGCAGTTCTTC
d_gene: TRBD2; v_gene: TRBV7-9; j_gene: TRBJ2-5; abundance: -; CDR3aa: CASSPGLAGVRETQYF; CDR3nt: TGTGCCAGCAGCCCGGGACTAGCGGGAGTCAGGGAGACCCAGTACTTC
d_gene: -; v_gene: TRBV18; j_gene: TRBJ2-7; abundance: few; CDR3aa: CASHPSGGPYEQYF; CDR3nt: TGTGCCAGCCACCCGAGCGGAGGTCCCTACGAGCAGTACTTC
d_gene: -; v_gene: TRBV11-2; j_gene: TRBJ1-4; abundance: few; CDR3aa: CASSLDHLDVKLFF; CDR3nt: TGTGCCAGCAGCTTAGACCATCTAGACGTAAAACTGTTTTTT
d_gene: -; v_gene: TRBV13; j_gene: TRBJ2-7; abundance: few; CDR3aa: CASSFRIVATYEQYF; CDR3nt: TGTGCCAGCAGTTTTAGAATAGTCGCCACCTACGAGCAGTACTTC
d_gene: -; v_gene: TRBV20-1; j_gene: TRBJ1-1; abundance: few; CDR3aa: CSAIDTPGTEAFF; CDR3nt: TGCAGTGCTATCGACACGCCGGGGACTGAAGCTTTCTTT
d_gene: -; v_gene: TRBV5-6; j_gene: TRBJ2-5; abundance: few; CDR3aa: CASSLLDQETQYF; CDR3nt: TGTGCCAGCAGCCTCTTGGACCAAGAGACCCAGTACTTC
d_gene: TRBD1; v_gene: TRBV6-5; j_gene: TRBJ1-2; abundance: -; CDR3aa: CASRGDRVRGYTF; CDR3nt: TGTGCCAGCAGAGGGGACAGGGTGAGGGGCTACACCTTC
d_gene: -; v_gene: TRBV6-1; j_gene: TRBJ2-5; abundance: many; CDR3aa: CASRILLSLQETQYF; CDR3nt: TGTGCCAGCAGAATTCTGCTCTCGCTCCAAGAGACCCAGTACTTC
d_gene: -; v_gene: TRBV6-1; j_gene: TRBJ2-7; abundance: few; CDR3aa: CASIMGESYEQYF; CDR3nt: TGTGCCAGCATCATGGGGGAGTCCTACGAGCAGTACTTC